This entry lists 7 T cell receptor beta chains sequenced from one sample in a study of CD8 T cells in cerebrospinal fluid in Alzheimer's disease. TCRdb re-called the 10x single-cell sequencing reads and gives one entry per CDR3 protein, without DNA. The sample data list under 1,300 distinct CDR3 sequences. The sample consisted of cerebrospinal fluid. The receptors derive from a human donor in good health.

This clonotype ranks as large in terms of frequency. The chain is built from TRBV5-5 and TRBJ2-7; the TCRdb call, TRBD1, lacks DNA for checking. The germline V gene has CDR1 SGHKS and CDR2 YYEKEE (reference sequence). This CDR3 is 15 amino acids long. CDR3 region: CASSYQGYGSYEQYF.

This clonotype is identified as medium-sized (0.01 to 0.1%) from frequency. The chain links TRBV11-3 to TRBJ2-6. The CDR3 totals 15 residues. Germline CDR1 is SGHNT and CDR2 is YENEEA. CDR3 protein: CASIRTHSGANVLTF. Based on the CDR3 plus reference TRBV11-3 and TRBJ2-6, the full variable domain is EAGVVQSPRYKIIEKKQPVAFWCNPISGHNTLYWYLQNLGQGPELLIRYENEEAVDDSQLPKDRFSAERLKGVDSTLKIQPAELGDSAVYLCASIRTHSGANVLTFGAGSRLTVL.

This clonotype ranks as large in terms of frequency. The CDR3 loop is CASSPPVRDGYGYTF. The chain is built from TRBV18 and TRBJ1-2. The germline V gene has CDR1 KGHSH and CDR2 LQKENI. CDR3 length: 15 residues.

Frequency places this clonotype as medium-sized. The J gene is TRBJ2-1, the V gene TRBV5-1; TCRdb selects TRBD2, and the lack of DNA leaves this call unchecked. The V gene's germline CDR1 is SGHRS and CDR2 YFSETQ. The CDR3 consists of 16 residues. The CDR3 loop reads CASSSTSGGRYNEQFF.

By frequency, this clonotype is large (0.1 to 1%). The V gene is TRBV20-1, the J gene TRBJ1-1. CDR3 length: 16 amino acids. The germline CDR1 and CDR2 sequences are DFQATT and SNEGSKA (reference sequence). The CDR3 loop reads CSAREDSGKWNTEAFF.

This clonotype is medium-sized by frequency. This chain uses TRBV29-1 with TRBJ1-1; TCRdb proposes TRBD1, but this gene call is untestable without DNA. The CDR3 consists of 13 residues. Germline V lookup: CDR1 SQVTM, CDR2 ANQGSEA. CDR3 region: CSSPGQGATEAFF.

Frequency places this clonotype as medium-sized (0.01 to 0.1%). J is TRBJ1-1 and V is TRBV13. CDR3 length equals 15 residues. The V gene's germline CDR1 is PRHDT and CDR2 FYEKMQ (reference sequence). The CDR3 region is CASSSDTVLNTEAFF.